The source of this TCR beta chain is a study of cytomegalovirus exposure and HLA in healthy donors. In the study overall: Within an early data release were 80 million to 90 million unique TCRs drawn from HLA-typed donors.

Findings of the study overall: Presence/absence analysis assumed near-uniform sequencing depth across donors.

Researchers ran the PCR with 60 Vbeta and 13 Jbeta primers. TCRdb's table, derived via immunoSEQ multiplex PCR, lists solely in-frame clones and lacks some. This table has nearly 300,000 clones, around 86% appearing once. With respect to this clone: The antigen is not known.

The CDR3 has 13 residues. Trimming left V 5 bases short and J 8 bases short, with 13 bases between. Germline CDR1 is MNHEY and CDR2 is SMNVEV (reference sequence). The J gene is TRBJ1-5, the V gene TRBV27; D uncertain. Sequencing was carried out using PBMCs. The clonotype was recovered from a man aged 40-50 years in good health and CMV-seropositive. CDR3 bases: TGTGCCAGCAGTCCGCGACGCCAGGAGCCCCAGCATTTT. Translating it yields CASSPRRQEPQHF.